This T cell receptor (beta chain) was recorded in a study of T cell responses to AZD1222 COVID-19 vaccine. Assay: immunoSEQ multiplex PCR; the TCRdb copy retains only in-frame clones and omits some. Of fewer than 300,000 clones in the sample, 90% to 95% were seen once. The ends lost 6 bases at V and 5 bases at J; junction bases unmatched: 9. Germline V gene lookup returns CDR1 MNHEY and CDR2 SVGAGI. The length of the CDR3 is 14 residues. This clonotype originated in an adult in good health. Sequences were derived from peripheral blood, sampled on day 0 of AZD1222 vaccination. The chain combines TRBV6-5 with TRBJ1-2; TRBD1 matches 7 bases. CDR3 coding DNA: TGTGCCAGCAGGGGGGACAGCCCTTTTTATGGCTACACCTTC. This encodes CASRGDSPFYGYTF.